Sequencing of this TCR beta chain was carried out in a study of response to subunit inactivated influenza vaccine. The study, taken as a whole, reports: Authors suggested each seasonal influenza vaccination recruits few new T cells.

Trimming removed 1 base at V and 2 bases at J, with 6 bases between. Germline loops: CDR1 SGDLS, CDR2 YYNGEE. CDR3 length equals 13 residues. This clonotype appeared a few times. Its antigen is unidentified. In TCRdb, the RT-PCR reads were re-called with MiXCR into one record per CDR3 protein. Altogether roughly 710,000 distinct CDR3 sequences are present, around 15% being singletons, with the ten largest covering approximately 7.6%. This TCR derives from a man between 45 and 60 years old who received an inactivated influenza vaccine. The specimen was PBMCs from blood, collected roughly 15 days before vaccination. V gene TRBV9 combines with J gene TRBJ1-1; no clear D. In DNA form, the CDR3 reads TGTGCCAGCAGCGTACGGTTCAACACTGAAGCTTTCTTT. Translating it yields CASSVRFNTEAFF.